This T cell receptor beta chain appears in the sequencing data of a study of T-cell reconstitution after alpha-beta-depleted transplantation in children. General study results and limits: Reported findings indicate that, about two months after transplant, alpha-beta T cells came from several hundred expanded clones, which were derived from non-depleted graft cells. The high TCRbeta diversity at day 60 in some patients came from surviving recipient T cells and thymic progenitors. Newly generated T cells supplied most T-cell counts and diversity one year post-transplant.

Unique molecular identifiers were incorporated when the TCRbeta library was constructed. In TCRdb, the PCR reads were re-called with MiXCR into one record per CDR3 protein. The data show 200,000 or so distinct CDR3 sequences, with 6.6% seen just once and just over 5.5% held by the top ten. The CDR3 runs 14 residues. Germline values: CDR1 SQVTM, CDR2 ANQGSEA. V lost 5 bases to trimming and J lost 5 bases; unmatched junction nucleotides: 11. This clonotype was observed many times. The antigen is undetermined. Here the sequenced sample was PBMCs, taken before TCRalphabeta/CD19-depleted stem cell transplant. The TCR sequence derives from a boy aged 2 to 10 with acute lymphoblastic leukemia, due to receive a stem cell transplant. The chain links TRBV29-1 to TRBJ1-2; 7 bases are shared with TRBD1. In DNA, the CDR3 is TGCAGCGTTCACCGAGGGACAGCCTTATATGGCTACACCTTC. It translates to CSVHRGTALYGYTF.